These 9 T cell receptor beta chains originate from one sample sequenced in a study of blood T cell repertoires in COVID-19. The protocol was immunoSEQ multiplex PCR, while the TCRdb copy is restricted to in-frame clones and leaves out a portion. Counted here are some 250,000 clones, approximately 84% occurring once; the ten biggest clones make up 3%. The sequenced sample consisted of peripheral blood. Receptors originate from a woman aged 30 to 39 who had recovered from COVID-19.

This chain uses TRBV19 with TRBJ2-7; TRBD2 is a possible D gene (5 bases). Trimming took off 6 bases at V and 6 bases at J, with 15 bases between the two ends. Germline CDR1 LNHDA, CDR2 SQIVND (reference sequence). CDR3 length: 13 amino acids. CDR3 sequence reads: CASSPGGVSEQYF. CDR3 sequence (DNA): TGTGCCAGTAGCCCCGGAGGTGTAAGCGAGCAGTACTTC.

This chain connects TRBV5-6 to TRBJ1-1, with a possible D match to TRBD1 (5 bases). Trimming left V 1 base short and J 0 bases short, with 16 bases between. The CDR3 contains 17 residues. Germline loops: CDR1 SGHDT, CDR2 YYEEEE. The CDR3 DNA is TGTGCCAGCAGCTTGATGCAGGGTCTCTACTTGAACACTGAAGCTTTCTTT. Translated, it gives CASSLMQGLYLNTEAFF.

The gene calls are TRBV7-9 and TRBJ1-1; 9 nucleotides agree with TRBD1. Germline V gene sequence: CDR1 SEHNR, CDR2 FQNEAQ (reference sequence). With V trimmed by 5 bases and J by 4 bases, 5 bases remained unmatched. The CDR3 extends over 14 amino acids. CDR3 nucleotides: TGTGCCAGCAGCCAGGACAGGGGTTTCACTGAAGCTTTCTTT. It yields the protein CASSQDRGFTEAFF. Supplemented by reference TRBV7-9 and TRBJ1-1, the full variable domain reads DTGVSQNPRHKITKRGQNVTFRCDPISEHNRLYWYRQTLGQGPEFLTYFQNEAQLEKSRLLSDRFSAERPKGSFSTLEIQRTEQGDSAMYLCASSQDRGFTEAFFGQGTRLTVV.

The chain joins TRBV6-6 to TRBJ2-5; D is possibly TRBD2 (5 bases). Germline CDR1 and CDR2: MNHNY and SVGAGI (reference sequence). CDR3 size: 12 residues. V shed 7 bases and J shed 5 bases, with 11 bases lying between them. DNA for the CDR3: TGTGCCAGCACTGACCCGGGGGAGACCCAGTACTTC. Translated, it gives CASTDPGETQYF.

CDR3 region: CASSEPGLRGNEQFF. The CDR3 DNA sequence: TGTGCCAGCAGTGAACCGGGACTCCGGGGGAATGAGCAGTTCTTC. The chain joins TRBV25-1 to TRBJ2-1, with D tentatively TRBD2 (6 bases). Germline V gene data show CDR1 as MGHDK and CDR2 as SYGVNS. The CDR3 consists of 15 residues. V shed 2 bases and J shed 7 bases, with 15 bases lying between them.

The rearrangement links TRBV30 to TRBJ2-3; D perhaps matches TRBD1 (6 bases). V lost 1 base and J 1 base, leaving 9 bases between the germline ends. Germline-derived CDR1 and CDR2 are GTSNPN and SVGIG (reference sequence). This CDR3 is built from 14 residues. CDR3 coding DNA: TGTGCCTGGAGTGGACAGGCCGGCACAGATACGCAGTATTTT. Translation: CAWSGQAGTDTQYF.

This clone was found once. The chain recombines TRBV6-6 with TRBJ2-7; possible D gene TRBD1, 5 bases. The CDR3 extends over 14 amino acids. V gave up 6 bases and J gave up 5 bases, with 17 bases separating them. Germline V gene lookup returns CDR1 MNHNY and CDR2 SVGAGI (reference sequence). CDR3 loop: CASSPLQGFHEQYF. The DNA for the CDR3 is TGTGCCAGCAGCCCACTTCAGGGTTTCCACGAGCAGTACTTC.

V is TRBV5-4 and J is TRBJ1-2; D gene unclear. Looked up from germline, CDR1 is SGHNT and CDR2 is YYREEE (reference sequence). V lost 4 bases to trimming and J lost 8 bases, with 9 bases between them. The CDR3 extends over 11 amino acids. CDR3 in DNA: TGTGCCAGCAGCCTGGGTGAGGGCTACACCTTC. It codes for CASSLGEGYTF. Using reference TRBV5-4 and TRBJ1-2 for the parts outside the CDR3, the full variable domain is ETGVTQSPTHLIKTRGQQVTLRCSSQSGHNTVSWYQQALGQGPQFIFQYYREEENGRGNFPPRFSGLQFPNYSSELNVNALELDDSALYLCASSLGEGYTFGSGTRLTVV.

The chain recombines TRBV27 with TRBJ2-1; D might be TRBD1 (6 bases). Germline loops: CDR1 MNHEY, CDR2 SMNVEV (reference sequence). The CDR3 is made up of 14 amino acids. Trimming cost V 6 bases and J 4 bases, with 13 bases left between them. This chain's CDR3 is CASRETGRYNEQFF. The CDR3 DNA follows: TGTGCCAGCAGAGAGACAGGCAGATACAATGAGCAGTTCTTC.